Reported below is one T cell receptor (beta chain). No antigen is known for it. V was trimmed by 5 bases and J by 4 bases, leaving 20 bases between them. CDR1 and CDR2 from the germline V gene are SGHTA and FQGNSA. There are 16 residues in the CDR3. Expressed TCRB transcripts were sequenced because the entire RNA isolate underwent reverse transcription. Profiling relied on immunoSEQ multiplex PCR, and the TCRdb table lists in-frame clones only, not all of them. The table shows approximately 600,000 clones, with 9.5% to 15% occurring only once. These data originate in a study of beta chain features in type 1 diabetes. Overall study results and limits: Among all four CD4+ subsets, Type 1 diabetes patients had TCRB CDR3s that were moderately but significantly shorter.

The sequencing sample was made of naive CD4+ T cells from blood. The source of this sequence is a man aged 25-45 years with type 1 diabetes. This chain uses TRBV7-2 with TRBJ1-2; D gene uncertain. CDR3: CASSQTVGRNGYGYTF. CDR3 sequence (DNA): TGTGCCAGCAGCCAAACGGTGGGGAGGAACGGCTATGGCTACACCTTC.